The 10 T cell receptor beta chains below all came from one sample that was sequenced in a study of blood T cells in healthy people across ages. The authors ran a second PCR of 7 to 11 cycles using a sample-barcoded 5' primer and a J-beta primer mix. TCRdb ran MiXCR on the 5' RACE reads and lists one entry per CDR3 protein. This table holds roughly 900,000 distinct CDR3 sequences, 29% found once. Sequencing input: blood. The receptors stem from a woman over 75 in good health.

This clonotype was found a few times. This chain joins TRBV7-2 and TRBJ1-2; D gene unclear. CDR1 is SGHTA and CDR2 is FQGNSA in the germline V gene. The CDR3 is 14 residues long. V lost 2 bases to trimming and J lost 4 bases, with 11 bases between them. The CDR3 coding sequence is TGTGCCAGCAGCTTATGGCGTCAGCCCTATGGCTACACCTTC. Translation: CASSLWRQPYGYTF.

This clonotype was counted at least ten times. V and J are TRBV7-2 and TRBJ2-3; 7 bases fit TRBD1. With 1 base clipped from V and 7 bases from J, the junction kept 5 bases outside the gene matches. The germline V gene has CDR1 SGHTA and CDR2 FQGNSA. This CDR3 is built from 14 residues. The CDR3 reads CASSLGDSSNTQYF. The CDR3, as DNA: TGTGCCAGCAGCTTAGGGGACAGTTCGAATACGCAGTATTTT.

There are many counts of this clonotype. An end of the junction does not agree with germline; a read error may underlie this. The rearrangement uses TRBV7-2 and TRBJ2-1; 8 bases are shared with TRBD2. The germline V gene encodes CDR1 SGHTA and CDR2 FQGNSA. The CDR3 has 16 amino acids. The CDR3 here is CASNLFTSGHYNEQFF. DNA for the CDR3: TGTGCCAGCAACTTATTCACTAGCGGCCACTACAATGAGCAGTTCTTC. The full variable domain, in which reference TRBV7-2 and TRBJ2-1 provide the parts outside the CDR3, is GAGVSQSPSNKVTEKGKDVELRCDPISGHTALYWYRQSLGQGLEFLIYFQGNSAPDKSGLPSDRFSAERTGGSVSTLTIQRTQQEDSAVYLCASNLFTSGHYNEQFFGPGTRLTVL.

This clonotype was observed at least ten times. This chain uses TRBV7-9 with TRBJ1-1, with D perhaps matching TRBD1 (5 bases). Trimming took 5 bases from V and 4 from J, leaving 14 bases between them. The CDR3 has 14 residues. Germline CDR1 reads SEHNR; CDR2 reads FQNEAQ (reference sequence). The CDR3 reads CASSRPQGGTEAFF. The CDR3 coding sequence is TGTGCCAGCAGCCGCCCTCAGGGAGGCACTGAAGCTTTCTTT.

Many counts were recorded for this clonotype. The V call is TRBV7-2, the J call TRBJ2-6; 8 nucleotides match TRBD2. J was trimmed by 4 bases and V by 5 bases; bases with no gene match: 10. CDR3 length equals 17 residues. The germline V gene encodes CDR1 SGHTA and CDR2 FQGNSA. The CDR3 DNA is TGTGCCAGCAGCGAGCGGGGGATCCTCCAAGGGGCCAACGTCCTGACTTTC. Translated: CASSERGILQGANVLTF.

The chain links TRBV20-1 to TRBJ2-5; D is ambiguous. CDR1 and CDR2 (germline): DFQATT, SNEGSKA (reference sequence). V was cut by 0 bases and J by 6 bases, with 11 bases left in between. The CDR3 covers 13 residues. As DNA, the CDR3 is TGCAGTGCTAGAGATGGAGTATTAAAGACCCAGTACTTC. Protein: CSARDGVLKTQYF.

The gene calls are TRBV12-3 or TRBV12-4 and TRBJ2-1, with 13 bases aligning to TRBD2. The CDR3 has 20 residues. J was trimmed by 4 bases and V by 3 bases; bases with no gene match: 15. The CDR3 loop reads CASSFSGLAGAPGFYNEQFF. In nucleotides, the CDR3 is TGTGCCAGCAGTTTCTCAGGACTAGCGGGAGCCCCAGGTTTTTACAATGAGCAGTTCTTC.

At least ten counts were recorded for this clonotype. The J gene is TRBJ2-1, the V gene TRBV14; D might be TRBD1 (6 bases). The germline V and J ends were trimmed by 4 bases and 9 bases, with 13 bases remaining between them. The germline CDR1 and CDR2 sequences are SGHDN and FVKESK. The CDR3 sequence is 13 residues long. Here the CDR3 DNA reads TGTGCCAGCAGCCCTTATAGGGGGTCTGAGCAGTTCTTC. Translated: CASSPYRGSEQFF. The complete variable domain, with remaining parts taken from reference TRBV14 and TRBJ2-1, reads EAGVTQFPSHSVIEKGQTVTLRCDPISGHDNLYWYRRVMGKEIKFLLHFVKESKQDESGMPNNRFLAERTGGTYSTLKVQPAELEDSGVYFCASSPYRGSEQFFGPGTRLTVL.

About this clonotype itself: A much larger clone differs by one base, so this may be a read error. In nucleotides, the CDR3 is TGTGCCAGCAGCCCCCGGGTCTCCTACAATGAGCAGTACTTC. This sequence encodes CASSPRVSYNEQYF. The chain uses TRBV7-2 and TRBJ2-7; D is undetermined. The germline gives CDR1 SGHTA, CDR2 FQGNSA. V lost 5 bases, J lost 7 bases, and 18 bases lay in between. The CDR3 has 14 residues.

This clonotype has only a few counts. The V gene is TRBV20-1, the J gene TRBJ2-7, with 9 bases that match TRBD2. Germline V gene lookup returns CDR1 DFQATT and CDR2 SNEGSKA (reference sequence). Losses at the gene ends were 4 bases for V and 10 bases for J; bases not matched to a gene: 11. The CDR3 covers 13 residues. CDR3 residues: CSATSLAGETQYF. The CDR3 DNA sequence: TGCAGTGCTACCTCTTTAGCGGGGGAAACCCAGTACTTC.